What follows describes a single TCR beta chain. Its matching antigen is unknown. The method was immunoSEQ multiplex PCR; TCRdb's version includes in-frame clones alone and lacks a portion of them. The table lists roughly 34,000 clones, 70% to 90% of them singletons. Trimming shortened V by 1 base and J by 9 bases, and 15 bases separated the two germline ends. The germline gives CDR1 SGHVS, CDR2 FQNEAQ. The CDR3 covers 14 residues. These data are taken from a study of chemoradiotherapy in HPV16-positive cancers. Study-level points and caveats: Candidate HPV-specific clones and E7-related TCR motifs grew in tumor during treatment.

This sequence originates from a human donor with HPV-associated anogenital cancer. The source material was blood, sampled from a patient who underwent chemoradiotherapy. J is TRBJ1-1 and V is TRBV7-8, with D uncertain. CDR3 nucleotides: TGTGCCAGCAGCTTAGAGCAGGTCAATACTAAAGCTTTCTTT. Translating it yields CASSLEQVNTKAFF.